The subject of this entry is one T cell receptor beta chain. Cohort allocation depended upon clinical history that participants reported. In the study's own analysis: Quantification of nucleated cells was approximated via reference gene primer amplification. This table comes from immunoSEQ multiplex PCR, and its TCRdb copy is limited to in-frame clones, with some not included. D and trimming were read from the DNA, whereas the V and J calls and clone size are those reported in that table. Of 200,000 or so clones listed, roughly 80% are singletons. The data belong to a study of blood T cell repertoires in COVID-19. CDR1 and CDR2 from the germline V gene are SGHRS and YFSETQ. The CDR3 loop spans 13 amino acids. V dropped 0 bases and J dropped 7 bases, with 8 bases sitting between them.

The chain links TRBV5-1 to TRBJ1-5; tentatively, D is TRBD1 (5 bases). Material for sequencing was PBMCs or T cells enriched from blood (not recorded which). The TCR sequence derives from a woman aged 40 to 49 with acute COVID-19. The chain's CDR3 is CASSLGGSQPQHF. CDR3 coding DNA: TGCGCCAGCAGCTTGGGGGGCAGCCAGCCCCAGCATTTT.